One sample yielded the 28 T cell receptor beta chains listed below, sequenced in a study of blood T cell repertoires in COVID-19. Sequenced by immunoSEQ multiplex PCR; TCRdb stores in-frame clones only, minus some. The repertoire includes 140,000 or so clones, around 90% of them detected once, and about 1.6% sits in the top ten. Sequences were obtained from peripheral blood. These receptors came from a human donor in a cohort sampled during active COVID-19.

The chain recombines TRBV15 with TRBJ2-1; 7 bases align to TRBD2. V was pared by 0 bases and J by 8 bases, with 4 bases of the junction left unmatched. Per germline, CDR1 LNHNV and CDR2 YYDKDF (reference sequence). The CDR3 totals 14 residues. This CDR3 reads CATSREGGAYEQFF. The DNA for the CDR3 is TGTGCCACCAGCAGAGAGGGAGGGGCATATGAGCAGTTCTTC.

V gene TRBV25-1 combines with J gene TRBJ2-1; weak D call: TRBD1 (6 bases). Germline V gene lookup returns CDR1 MGHDK and CDR2 SYGVNS. This CDR3 spans 16 amino acids. Trimming stripped 0 bases from V and 1 base from J, with 10 bases between. The CDR3 loop is CASSEYRGLSYNEQFF. The CDR3 DNA is TGTGCCAGCAGTGAATACAGGGGTCTTTCCTACAATGAGCAGTTCTTC.

Remarks on this clone: Other nucleotide sequences from this sample produce the same CDR3. The chain couples TRBV5-1 to TRBJ2-3; 7 bases fit TRBD1. In germline, CDR1 is SGHRS, CDR2 YFSETQ. There are 14 residues in the CDR3. The junction had 2 bases not matched to a gene; V was cut back by 4 bases and J by 0 bases. CDR3 loop: CASSATGSTDTQYF. In DNA form, the CDR3 reads TGCGCCAGCAGCGCGACAGGGAGCACAGATACGCAGTATTTT. The full variable domain, completed using reference TRBV5-1 and TRBJ2-3, is KAGVTQTPRYLIKTRGQQVTLSCSPISGHRSVSWYQQTPGQGLQFLFEYFSETQRNKGNFPGRFSGRQFSNSRSEMNVSTLELGDSALYLCASSATGSTDTQYFGPGTRLTVL.

This rearrangement joins TRBV30 to TRBJ2-7, with 8 bases fitting TRBD1. CDR3 length: 13 residues. Germline lookup yields CDR1 GTSNPN and CDR2 SVGIG (reference sequence). The V gene end was trimmed by 2 bases and the J gene end by 5 bases; junction bases not matched to a gene: 5. CDR3 amino acids: CAWSLQGADEQYF. The CDR3 DNA reads TGTGCCTGGAGTCTCCAGGGGGCGGACGAGCAGTACTTC.

This clone has just a few counts. The chain couples TRBV6-6 to TRBJ1-6, with D hard to call. CDR3 length: 14 amino acids. The V gene's germline CDR1 is MNHNY and CDR2 SVGAGI (reference sequence). V gave up 6 bases and J gave up 7 bases, with 13 bases separating them. The CDR3 nucleotides read TGTGCCAGCAGCCCTTCGTACACAAATTCACCCCTCCACTTT. Its translation: CASSPSYTNSPLHF.

The chain joins TRBV5-4 to TRBJ2-5, with 16 bases fitting TRBD2. The length of the CDR3 is 18 residues. Trimming took 4 bases from V and 0 from J; bases not matched to a gene: 6. Germline assignment: CDR1 SGHNT and CDR2 YYREEE (reference sequence). The CDR3, as DNA: TGTGCCAGCAGCATGGGACTAGCGGGGGGGCGGTACCAAGAGACCCAGTACTTC. As protein: CASSMGLAGGRYQETQYF.

The table lists this clone with a few counts. V and J are TRBV5-1 and TRBJ2-3; 10 bases are shared with TRBD2. V lost 0 bases and J lost 0; bases outside the gene matches: 1. This CDR3 comprises 16 residues. Germline CDR1 reads SGHRS; CDR2 reads YFSETQ. CDR3 DNA sequence: TGCGCCAGCAGCTTGGAAGCGGGGGGGAGCACAGATACGCAGTATTTT. It is translated as CASSLEAGGSTDTQYF.

This clone was counted only a few times. One junction end disagrees with the germline gene, perhaps due to a read error. The chain joins TRBV11-2 to TRBJ2-4; D ambiguous. Germline lookup yields CDR1 SGHAT and CDR2 FQNNGV. The CDR3 runs to 12 residues. In DNA, the CDR3 is TGTGCCAGCAGCTTAGGTTTGTCGGTAACCGCTTTC. Translated: CASSLGLSVTAF.

The rearrangement joins TRBV27 to TRBJ1-5; TRBD1 aligns across 10 bases. CDR1 and CDR2 from the germline V gene are MNHEY and SMNVEV (reference sequence). CDR3 length: 17 amino acids. V was clipped by 6 bases and J by 0 bases; unmatched bases: 8. CDR3 protein: CASRSAGTGDSNQPQHF. Written as DNA, the CDR3 is TGTGCCAGCAGGAGTGCCGGGACAGGGGATAGCAATCAGCCCCAGCATTTT.

The chain employs TRBV5-5 and TRBJ2-1; the match to TRBD2 covers 10 bases. There are 14 residues in the CDR3. In germline, CDR1 is SGHKS, CDR2 YYEKEE (reference sequence). Unmatched junction bases numbered 6, after V lost 4 bases and J lost 8 bases. The CDR3 is CASSRSGGTHEQFF. The CDR3 coding sequence is TGTGCCAGCAGCCGTAGCGGGGGGACCCATGAGCAGTTCTTC.

The chain has TRBV29-1 and TRBJ1-2, with D hard to call. V dropped 5 bases and J dropped 8 bases, with 15 bases sitting between them. The germline CDR1 and CDR2 sequences are SQVTM and ANQGSEA. The CDR3 covers 12 residues. The CDR3 loop reads CSVHDASRGYTF. As DNA, the CDR3 is TGCAGCGTTCACGACGCTAGTCGGGGCTACACCTTC.

This clone was seen only once. The chain carries TRBV20-1 and TRBJ2-5, with D unclear. Germline loops: CDR1 DFQATT, CDR2 SNEGSKA (reference sequence). V lost 4 bases and J 5 bases, leaving 5 bases between the germline ends. The CDR3 is made up of 10 amino acids. The CDR3 DNA follows: TGCAGTGCTACCCTGGAGACCCAGTACTTC. Its protein is CSATLETQYF.

This clone was observed once. V usage is TRBV4-1 and J usage is TRBJ1-2; weak D call: TRBD1 (5 bases). Trimming took off 1 base at V and 8 bases at J, with 17 bases between the two ends. This CDR3 is 15 amino acids long. The germline CDR1 and CDR2 sequences are MGHRA and YSYEKL. The CDR3 DNA reads as TGCGCCAGCAGCCAAGTCGGTGGGAGGGGCCGGGGCTACACCTTC. Amino acids: CASSQVGGRGRGYTF.

The CDR3 bases are TGCAGCGCTGAGAGGGATCGGGGTAACTATGGCTACACCTTC. Translation gives CSAERDRGNYGYTF. The V call is TRBV29-1, the J call TRBJ1-2; D call uncertain. V dropped 7 bases and J dropped 1 base, with 16 bases sitting between them. Germline-derived CDR1 and CDR2 are SQVTM and ANQGSEA. CDR3 length: 14 residues. Combining the CDR3 with reference TRBV29-1 and TRBJ1-2 gives the whole variable domain SAVISQKPSRDICQRGTSLTIQCQVDSQVTMMFWYRQQPGQSLTLIATANQGSEATYESGFVIDKFPISRPNLTFSTLTVSNMSPEDSSIYLCSAERDRGNYGYTFGSGTRLTVV.

The rearrangement links TRBV2 to TRBJ2-2; TRBD1 agrees at 7 bases. The CDR3 extends over 14 amino acids. Per the germline V gene, CDR1 is SNHLY and CDR2 is FYNNEI. V lost 5 bases, J lost 5 bases, and 5 bases stayed unmatched. The CDR3 loop reads CASSRTGDTGELFF. CDR3 nucleotide sequence: TGTGCCAGCAGTAGGACAGGAGATACCGGGGAGCTGTTTTTT.

The chain uses TRBV5-4 and TRBJ1-2, with 10 bases matching TRBD1. Germline V CDR1 and CDR2: SGHNT, YYREEE (reference sequence). The V segment lost 3 bases and the J segment 5 bases; nucleotides outside the gene matches: 7. The CDR3 sequence is 15 residues long. CDR3 bases: TGTGCCAGCAGCTCGGGGACAGGGGAAATTTATGGCTACACCTTC. It specifies CASSSGTGEIYGYTF. The whole variable domain, filled in from reference TRBV5-4 and TRBJ1-2, reads ETGVTQSPTHLIKTRGQQVTLRCSSQSGHNTVSWYQQALGQGPQFIFQYYREEENGRGNFPPRFSGLQFPNYSSELNVNALELDDSALYLCASSSGTGEIYGYTFGSGTRLTVV.

This clone came up once. The chain joins TRBV7-2 to TRBJ1-1; D is perhaps TRBD1 (6 bases). CDR3 length equals 13 residues. Germline CDR1 reads SGHTA; CDR2 reads FQGNSA. The ends were cut back, 5 bases at V and 0 bases at J, with 7 bases in the middle. CDR3 sequence: CASSRQVNTEAFF. The CDR3 nucleotides read TGTGCCAGCAGCAGACAGGTGAACACTGAAGCTTTCTTT.

The gene calls are TRBV6-5 and TRBJ1-6; tentative D call: TRBD1 (5 bases). Germline lookup yields CDR1 MNHEY and CDR2 SVGAGI. The CDR3 length is 15 residues. V was cut by 2 bases and J by 7 bases, with 12 bases left in between. This CDR3 reads CASSYVQAGNSPLHF. The CDR3, as DNA: TGTGCCAGCAGTTACGTACAGGCCGGCAATTCACCCCTCCACTTT.

V is TRBV6-1 and J is TRBJ2-1, with D tentatively TRBD2 (7 bases). Germline V gene data show CDR1 as MNHNS and CDR2 as SASEGT. Trimming took 2 bases from V and 5 from J, leaving 16 bases between them. The CDR3 length is 16 residues. The chain's CDR3 is CASSESLGGPDNEQFF. CDR3 sequence (DNA): TGTGCCAGCAGTGAATCATTGGGGGGGCCCGACAATGAGCAGTTCTTC.

The chain employs TRBV7-9 and TRBJ2-7; D perhaps matches TRBD2 (6 bases). This CDR3 has 14 amino acids. V lost 2 bases and J 3 bases, leaving 11 bases between the germline ends. Germline-derived CDR1 and CDR2 are SEHNR and FQNEAQ (reference sequence). CDR3 DNA sequence: TGTGCCAGCAGCTTACTGACCGGGGGCTACGAGCAGTACTTC. Protein: CASSLLTGGYEQYF. The whole variable domain, filled in from reference TRBV7-9 and TRBJ2-7, reads DTGVSQNPRHKITKRGQNVTFRCDPISEHNRLYWYRQTLGQGPEFLTYFQNEAQLEKSRLLSDRFSAERPKGSFSTLEIQRTEQGDSAMYLCASSLLTGGYEQYFGPGTRLTVT.

The chain carries TRBV4-1 and TRBJ2-6, with 8 bases that match TRBD2. The CDR3 is 16 residues long. Trimming removed 4 bases from V and 4 bases from J; junction bases left unmatched: 6. Germline-derived CDR1 and CDR2 are MGHRA and YSYEKL. The CDR3 loop is CASSLSSGAGANVLTF. Written as DNA, the CDR3 is TGCGCCAGCAGCCTAAGTAGCGGGGCCGGGGCCAACGTCCTGACTTTC.

This rearrangement joins TRBV27 to TRBJ2-7; 8 bases are a match to TRBD1. This CDR3 is 15 amino acids long. Trimming cost V 5 bases and J 4 bases; bases outside gene matches: 10. Germline V CDR1 and CDR2: MNHEY, SMNVEV (reference sequence). The CDR3 bases are TGTGCCAGCAGTGCCCGACAGGGGTATACTTACGAGCAGTACTTC. This translates into CASSARQGYTYEQYF.

V is TRBV5-1 and J is TRBJ2-2, with TRBD1 as a possible D gene (5 bases). There are 14 residues in the CDR3. Germline V gives CDR1 SGHRS, CDR2 YFSETQ. Trimming took off 5 bases at V and 4 bases at J, with 12 bases between the two ends. The CDR3: CASSPQGSTGELFF. The CDR3 coding sequence is TGCGCCAGCAGTCCTCAGGGATCCACCGGGGAGCTGTTTTTT.

The sample holds one count of this clone. The chain employs TRBV25-1 and TRBJ1-2; 7 nucleotides align to TRBD1. The CDR3 loop spans 13 amino acids. Germline CDR1 is MGHDK and CDR2 is SYGVNS. With 3 bases clipped from V and 5 bases from J, the junction kept 3 bases outside the gene matches. CDR3 nucleotide sequence: TGTGCCAGCAGTGACGGGACAGCTTATGGCTACACCTTC. It yields the protein CASSDGTAYGYTF.

The chain joins TRBV2 to TRBJ1-1; D is uncertain. The CDR3 consists of 14 residues. V was trimmed by 7 bases and J by 1 base, leaving 13 bases between them. The germline V gene encodes CDR1 SNHLY and CDR2 FYNNEI. In DNA form, the CDR3 reads TGTGCCAGCAATTCAAGGCAGGAGAACACTGAAGCTTTCTTT. Translation gives CASNSRQENTEAFF.

The gene calls are TRBV6-5 and TRBJ1-2; D might be TRBD1 (5 bases). CDR3 size: 15 residues. Trimming took 2 bases from V and 8 from J, leaving 18 bases between them. Germline values: CDR1 MNHEY, CDR2 SVGAGI. CDR3 bases: TGTGCCAGCAGTTACCTGGGACTGGGGATGGGGGGCTACACCTTC. This encodes CASSYLGLGMGGYTF.

This chain joins TRBV7-8 and TRBJ2-5, with a weak D call TRBD1 (5 bases). CDR3 length: 13 amino acids. Trimming stripped 5 bases from V and 4 bases from J, with 11 bases between. Germline CDR1 is SGHVS and CDR2 is FQNEAQ. CDR3 sequence (DNA): TGTGCCAGCAGCGACTCCCAGGGAGAGACCCAGTACTTC. This gives the protein CASSDSQGETQYF. Complete variable domain (other parts from reference TRBV7-8 and TRBJ2-5): GAGVSQSPRYKVAKRGQDVALRCDPISGHVSLFWYQQALGQGPEFLTYFQNEAQLDKSGLPSDRFFAERPEGSVSTLKIQRTQQEDSAVYLCASSDSQGETQYFGPGTRLLVL.

V is TRBV11-2 and J is TRBJ2-1; unclear D gene. Trimming pared 1 base from V and 5 bases from J, leaving 15 bases between. Germline V CDR1 and CDR2: SGHAT, FQNNGV. CDR3 size: 16 residues. Here the CDR3 reads CASSLGARNSHNEQFF. Written as DNA, the CDR3 is TGTGCCAGCAGCTTAGGGGCCAGGAACAGTCACAATGAGCAGTTCTTC.